The 14 T cell receptor beta chains in this list originate from one sample, sequenced in a study of CD4+ T cells in melanoma. Measured with immunoSEQ multiplex PCR; TCRdb has only the in-frame clones, and not every one. Of about 10,000 clones listed, roughly two thirds are singletons. The specimen sequenced was cells from a culture (not recorded whether cultured in vitro). These receptors originate from a human donor with melanoma.

The rearrangement joins TRBV10-2 to TRBJ2-2, with D maybe TRBD2 (5 bases). This CDR3 region has 20 residues. CDR1 is WSHSY, CDR2 SAAADI, per germline. The V end lost 11 bases, the J end lost 1 base, and 32 bases lay between the germline ends. The CDR3: CAASPTPGGRSPRNTGELFF. CDR3 coding DNA: TGCGCCGCTAGCCCCACCCCGGGCGGGCGAAGCCCACGGAACACCGGGGAGCTGTTTTTT.

Concerning this clone itself: An end of the junction differs from the germline gene, which may be a read error. The V and J genes are TRBV30 and TRBJ1-2; D not certain. The CDR3 is 12 amino acids. Germline V gene sequence: CDR1 GTSNPN, CDR2 SVGIG (reference sequence). The chain's CDR3 is CAWSVQGASLNF. The CDR3 coding sequence is TGTGCCTGGAGTGTACAAGGCGCCAGCCTTAACTTC.

In nucleotides, the CDR3 is TGCAGTGCTACTGATGAGGAACGTCTGTTCTTC. Protein: CSATDEERLFF. The genes are TRBV20-1 and TRBJ2-1; unclear D gene. V was cut by 4 bases and J by 15 bases, with 16 bases left in between. This CDR3 region has 11 residues. CDR1 and CDR2 from the germline V gene are DFQATT and SNEGSKA (reference sequence).

In its sample, this clone was seen a few times. The chain has TRBV7-3 and TRBJ2-6; a possible D gene is TRBD1 (5 bases). This CDR3 is built from 16 residues. Germline-derived CDR1 and CDR2 are SGHTA and FQGTGA. The germline V and J ends were trimmed by 0 bases and 1 base, with 7 bases remaining between them. The CDR3 DNA reads TGTGCCAGCAGCTTAACGACAGTTTCTGGGGCCAACGTCCTGACTTTC. This translates into CASSLTTVSGANVLTF.

The V gene is TRBV7-8, the J gene TRBJ1-1; a possible D gene is TRBD1 (6 bases). This CDR3 has 13 residues. V lost 5 bases to trimming and J lost 0 bases, with 7 bases between them. Germline values: CDR1 SGHVS, CDR2 FQNEAQ. CDR3: CASSTGLNTEAFF. In DNA form, the CDR3 reads TGTGCCAGCAGCACAGGGCTGAACACTGAAGCTTTCTTT.

This chain joins TRBV2 and TRBJ1-5; 12 bases are a match to TRBD1. Looked up from germline, CDR1 is SNHLY and CDR2 is FYNNEI. Trimming took 7 bases from V and 0 from J; bases not matched to a gene: 10. The CDR3 totals 18 residues. CDR3 bases: TGTGCCAGCAACAGGGACAGGGGGCCCACCTATAGCAATCAGCCCCAGCATTTT. Its protein product is CASNRDRGPTYSNQPQHF.

This clone has just one count. J is TRBJ2-3 and V is TRBV6-4; 8 nucleotides match TRBD2. With 4 bases clipped from V and 1 base from J, the junction kept 4 bases outside the gene matches. The CDR3 contains 15 residues. Germline V gene sequence: CDR1 MRHNA, CDR2 SNTAGT. The CDR3 is CASSGSGVRTDTQYF. Here the CDR3 DNA reads TGTGCCAGCAGTGGTAGCGGGGTTCGCACAGATACGCAGTATTTT.

CDR3 residues: CAPKGSGCYNEQFF. In DNA form, the CDR3 reads TGTGCCCCCAAAGGGTCGGGGTGCTACAATGAGCAGTTCTTC. The chain uses TRBV11-1 and TRBJ2-1; the D gene is possibly TRBD2 (5 bases). Germline V lookup: CDR1 SGHAT, CDR2 FQDESV (reference sequence). The CDR3 is 14 residues long. The germline V and J ends were trimmed by 11 bases and 3 bases, with 17 bases remaining between them.

The genes are TRBV7-2 and TRBJ2-2; D possibly corresponds to TRBD1 (5 bases). V dropped 6 bases and J dropped 2 bases, with 13 bases sitting between them. The CDR3 extends over 15 amino acids. Germline values: CDR1 SGHTA, CDR2 FQGNSA. In nucleotides, the CDR3 is TGTGCCAGCAGACAAGGGGCGAGAAACACCGGGGAGCTGTTTTTT. Protein product: CASRQGARNTGELFF. Together with reference TRBV7-2 and TRBJ2-2, the CDR3 gives the full variable domain: GAGVSQSPSNKVTEKGKDVELRCDPISGHTALYWYRQSLGQGLEFLIYFQGNSAPDKSGLPSDRFSAERTGGSVSTLTIQRTQQEDSAVYLCASRQGARNTGELFFGEGSRLTVL.

This chain joins TRBV9 and TRBJ2-5; D is unclear. V was pared by 4 bases and J by 1 base, with 8 bases between. The CDR3 spans 13 residues. Germline V gene sequence: CDR1 SGDLS, CDR2 YYNGEE. The CDR3 bases are TGTGCCAGCAGCACCCGACCCCAAGAGACCCAGTACTTC. This gives the protein CASSTRPQETQYF. Complete variable domain (other parts from reference TRBV9 and TRBJ2-5): DSGVTQTPKHLITATGQRVTLRCSPRSGDLSVYWYQQSLDQGLQFLIQYYNGEERAKGNILERFSAQQFPDLHSELNLSSLELGDSALYFCASSTRPQETQYFGPGTRLLVL.

In its sample, this clone was seen a few times. The gene calls are TRBV13 and TRBJ1-2; 9 nucleotides align to TRBD1. The V and J ends lost 5 bases and 4 bases, in that order; junction bases with no gene match: 14. The germline V gene has CDR1 PRHDT and CDR2 FYEKMQ (reference sequence). This CDR3 is 17 amino acids long. Here the CDR3 reads CASSTRTGVPGVYGYTF. DNA of the CDR3: TGTGCCAGCAGCACCCGGACAGGGGTCCCAGGTGTCTATGGCTACACCTTC.

The chain carries TRBV18 and TRBJ1-2; D gene uncertain. Looked up from germline, CDR1 is KGHSH and CDR2 is LQKENI. The V end lost 2 bases, the J end lost 4 bases, and 8 bases lay between the germline ends. This CDR3 has 13 residues. As DNA, the CDR3 is TGTGCCAGCTCACCAGTACAGAGCTATGGCTACACCTTC. This codes for CASSPVQSYGYTF.

The chain recombines TRBV30 with TRBJ2-1, with 8 bases that match TRBD2. V lost 1 base and J lost 9; bases outside the gene matches: 8. The germline V gene has CDR1 GTSNPN and CDR2 SVGIG (reference sequence). This CDR3 is built from 14 residues. The CDR3, as DNA: TGTGCCTGGAGTGCACGGGGGGGGGACCTTGAGCAGTTCTTC. It encodes CAWSARGGDLEQFF.

This chain links TRBV6-5 with TRBJ1-6; no reliable D call. Germline V lookup: CDR1 MNHEY, CDR2 SVGAGI. V was clipped by 6 bases and J by 9 bases, with 9 bases between them. CDR3 length: 12 residues. Here the CDR3 reads CASRTMTSPLHF. CDR3 sequence (DNA): TGTGCCAGCAGGACCATGACTTCACCCCTCCACTTT.